A selection of T cell receptor beta chains follows, all from one sample in a study of T cell responses to AZD1222 COVID-19 vaccine. Produced via immunoSEQ multiplex PCR; TCRdb's table is partial and in-frame only. The data hold 96,000 or so clones, with roughly 90% observed a single time. The material was peripheral blood, obtained on day 0 of AZD1222 vaccination. The receptors come from an adult in good health. Each CDR3 is given with its conserved first and last residue. D genes are given only for firm matches. Size values are once, few and many counts, or a class for expanded clones, and some rows have none.

V,size,D,J,CDR3,DNA
TRBV5-1,-,TRBD2,TRBJ2-7,CASSLVVAGPTGEQYF,TGCGCCAGCAGCTTGGTGGTAGCGGGCCCCACTGGCGAGCAGTACTTC
TRBV7-9,-,-,TRBJ1-1,CASRGRGGNTEAFF,TGTGCCAGCCGGGGCAGGGGAGGGAACACTGAAGCTTTCTTT
TRBV9,few,-,TRBJ1-3,CASSVGAVSGNTIYF,TGTGCCAGCAGCGTAGGGGCCGTTTCTGGAAACACCATATATTTT
TRBV6-5,once,-,TRBJ1-5,CASSSGVGGNQPQHF,TGTGCCAGCAGTTCCGGGGTCGGGGGCAATCAGCCCCAGCATTTT
TRBV5-8,-,-,TRBJ2-7,CASSLDPDGYEQYF,TGTGCCAGCAGCTTGGACCCCGACGGCTACGAGCAGTACTTC
TRBV7-9,-,TRBD2,TRBJ2-7,CASSPVKTTSGRRYEQYF,TGTGCCAGCAGCCCAGTTAAGACGACTAGCGGGAGAAGGTACGAGCAGTACTTC
TRBV9,-,-,TRBJ2-1,CASSVAGAYNEQFF,TGTGCCAGCAGCGTAGCGGGAGCTTACAATGAGCAGTTCTTC
TRBV28,-,TRBD1,TRBJ1-1,CASRTQGEAFF,TGTGCCAGCAGGACACAGGGGGAAGCTTTCTTT
TRBV5-1,-,-,TRBJ2-7,CASSLDVGSTYEQYF,TGCGCCAGCAGCTTGGATGTGGGAAGTACCTACGAGCAGTACTTC
TRBV11-2,-,-,TRBJ1-2,CASSLEQGDYGYTF,TGTGCCAGCAGCTTAGAACAGGGCGACTATGGCTACACCTTC
TRBV3-1/TRBV3-2,once,-,TRBJ2-3,CASGPDTQYF,TGTGCCAGCGGGCCGGATACGCAGTATTTT
TRBV19,-,TRBD1,TRBJ2-2,CASSEGGYTGELFF,TGTGCCAGTAGTGAAGGGGGCTACACCGGGGAGCTGTTTTTT